This T cell receptor beta chain appears in the sequencing data of a study of Graves' ophthalmopathy and Graves' hyperthyroidism (dated by TCRdb to between 2017 and 2018). Broadly, across the study: Peripheral blood was collected before any treatment was given, at the time of initial diagnosis. In a handful of hyperthyroidism patients, the T-cell repertoire of thyroid tissue was compared with the T-cell repertoire of blood. In total, approximately 130 blood samples were TCR-sequenced: 43 ophthalmopathy, about 75 hyperthyroidism and about 17 hyperthyroidism-to-ophthalmopathy patients. For training and testing, the 100 or so patients in the discovery cohort were randomly divided in a 7:3 ratio. Following sample collection, hyperthyroidism patients were given methimazole at a starting dose of 30 mg daily, and ophthalmopathy patients were given high-dose intravenous methylprednisolone. An independent validation cohort comprised some 19 hyperthyroidism patients and roughly 15 patients who later progressed from hyperthyroidism to ophthalmopathy. The study used signatures of the TCR beta repertoire to tell Graves' ophthalmopathy apart from Graves' hyperthyroidism and to predict which patients would progress to ophthalmopathy. A discovery set of 100 patients (approximately 45 ophthalmopathy, 55 to 60 stable hyperthyroidism) was enrolled to explore V-J signatures distinguishing ophthalmopathy from hyperthyroidism. Here is what the overall study found, with its caveats: In cross-validation, the 13-signature model distinguished ophthalmopathy from stable hyperthyroidism with about 89% sensitivity and 81% to 82% specificity, while in the test set the corresponding values were approximately 80% and 75%. In validation, the model predicted ophthalmopathy progression with about 71% sensitivity and about 77% specificity; some 13 predicted patients were CT-confirmed with GO in a median of around 6.5 months. Most expanded thyroid clonotypes with a frequency above 0.001 also appeared in blood, which suggests that blood repertoires may reflect the immune response in the thyroid. Sample size was not predetermined statistically, and investigators were not blinded to group allocation.

Patients with ophthalmopathy had moderately to severely active disease, with a Clinical Activity Score of 3 or more, a NOSPECS grade of 4 or more, and a disease duration of less than 3 months. Patients with other autoimmune diseases, uncontrolled infections, pregnancy or lactation were excluded from the study. Clinical symptoms, serum thyroxine, TRAb, thyroid ultrasound and orbital computed tomography were used for diagnosis. Ficoll-Paque density gradient centrifugation was used to isolate PBMCs from approximately 10 ml of fresh peripheral blood. Total RNA was extracted with Trizol reagent and quality-checked on an Agilent 2100 Bioanalyzer. For repertoire sequencing, the TCR beta CDR3 regions were amplified from RNA transcripts. HTBI primers and the Qiagen OneStep RT-PCR kit were used in a first-round RT-PCR, which was followed by a second-round multiplex PCR, size selection and purification. Sequencing of the libraries was carried out on an Illumina HiSeq2000 in paired-end mode with 100 bp reads. The study's own analysis went as follows. Reads were processed with SOAPnuke, discarding reads with adapters, uncalled bases, mean Phred below 15, or no exact constant-primer or identifier match. High-quality paired reads were merged with COPE v1.2.5. Unique nucleotide sequences were defined as clonotypes and aligned to IMGT TRB V, D and J references using MiTCR v1.1. Analysis was restricted to V-J combinations with a frequency above 0.0001, which covered about 99% of repertoires. For each V-J combination, a TCR clonal expansion and chaos score was defined as the ratio of F50 clonal expansion to chaos observed in the TCRdist matrix. Features were reduced by Welch's t-statistics and random forest to more than 10 V-J combinations, which fed a naive Bayes classifier. Thyroid-blood repertoire similarity was quantified with the Morisita-Horn index. Starting from the raw public reads, TCRdb applied fastp trimming at Q25, assembled clones with MiXCR and retained in-frame beta chains. Rows merge per CDR3 protein into single entries with the most common DNA and genes. Here the V and J calls rest on TCRdb's processing, not on the authors' analysis. Here the sample has about 220,000 distinct CDR3 sequences; under 25% occur a single time. The ten largest account for 35% to 55% of the sample.

This clonotype showed up many times. The clone's antigen remains unknown. Qualities for individual bases were not recorded, and no much larger clone is one base off. The CDR3 contains 16 residues, cysteine and phenylalanine counted. Left in the record is the CDR3 DNA by itself, 48 bases read in frame from the first base. V is clipped by 4 bases and J by 5 bases, and the sequence between their germline boundaries is 20 bases long. The germline V gene specifies SGHDN as CDR1 and FVKESK as CDR2. Sequences were obtained from peripheral blood. The origin of this receptor is a woman aged 50 to 60 with Graves' ophthalmopathy. Donor details come from another sample of the same person, matched by shared clones. This chain joins TRBV14 to TRBJ1-2; D gene: possibly TRBD1, on 5 matching bases. The bases are TGTGCCAGCAGCCCCCACCTCTCCGACAGAGAATATGGCTACACCTTC. It codes for CASSPHLSDREYGYTF.